This T cell receptor beta chain emerged from a study of sequential checkpoint blockade in melanoma. For the study at large: DNA from 91 pretreatment tumor samples underwent TCRβ immunosequencing.

Trimming at V came to 2 bases and at J to 3 bases, leaving 3 bases not matched to a gene. CDR3 length: 16 amino acids. CDR1 is SGHNT and CDR2 is YENEEA in the germline V gene. Clones were sequenced by immunoSEQ multiplex PCR, and TCRdb holds only the in-frame ones, with some missing. The sample carries about 18,000 clones, more than 25% recorded once. Treatment given: randomized to nivolumab then ipilimumab (arm A) or the reverse (arm B). The sample in question was tumor tissue (inferred from file names), obtained from a patient given nivolumab and ipilimumab in sequence. This chain connects TRBV11-3 to TRBJ2-3, with 12 bases fitting TRBD2. This sequence was found in a human donor with melanoma. The CDR3 reads CASSLRLAGVTDTQYF. The CDR3 DNA reads TGTGCCAGCAGCTTAAGACTAGCGGGGGTTACAGATACGCAGTATTTT.